This T cell receptor (beta chain) appears in the sequencing data of a study of graft-versus-host responses after intestinal transplantation. About the study: All recipients got anti-thymocyte globulin induction, then tacrolimus and steroids for 2 to 4 years.

The protocol was immunoSEQ multiplex PCR, while the TCRdb copy is restricted to in-frame clones and leaves out a portion. The sample lists 16,000 or so clones, roughly four fifths occurring once. This clone was seen a few times. Lamina propria and intraepithelial lymphocytes were released by processing graft tissue. This CDR3 comprises 14 residues. The germline gives CDR1 MNHEY, CDR2 SMNVEV (reference sequence). With 8 bases clipped from V and 4 bases from J, the junction kept 3 bases outside the gene matches. This TCR came from a human patient who received an intestinal transplant, so some T cells may come from the graft donor. The genes are TRBV27 and TRBJ2-5; the match to TRBD2 covers 14 bases. Specimen: ileum tissue, collected 584 days after intestinal transplantation. The CDR3 region is CASRGLAGGETQYF. CDR3 bases: TGTGCCAGCCGCGGACTAGCGGGGGGAGAGACCCAGTACTTC.